This T cell receptor beta chain comes out of a study of PD-1 blockade in classical Hodgkin lymphoma. TCRdb's copy holds only in-frame clones and misses some; the assay was immunoSEQ multiplex PCR. The table has tens of thousands of clones, nearly 90% seen once; the top ten hold roughly 8.8%. Germline values: CDR1 SQVTM, CDR2 ANQGSEA. V lost 7 bases and J lost 0; bases outside the gene matches: 9. This CDR3 is built from 14 residues. Time point indicated: cycle 4 day 1 (C4D1), after more than five weeks of nivolumab. Relapses following autologous stem cell transplantation were seen in all patients, with brentuximab vedotin exposure varying. To note about this clone: Its antigen is as yet unknown.

Study-wide findings and caveats: What caused the repertoire differences, perhaps disease activity or prior therapy, remains undefined. The study found complete responders had baseline diversity similar to newly diagnosed patients.

This TCR came from a human donor with classical Hodgkin lymphoma. The chain couples TRBV29-1 to TRBJ2-7; 7 nucleotides align to TRBD1. Sequencing was performed on peripheral blood mononuclear cells (PBMCs), taken before the fourth cycle of nivolumab. The CDR3 protein is CSAQNRGRSYEQYF. CDR3 nucleotides: TGCAGCGCCCAAAACAGGGGACGCTCCTACGAGCAGTACTTC.